A single sample gave rise to the 11 T cell receptor beta chains below, sequenced in a study of blood T cells in healthy people across ages. Combining a sample-barcoded 5' primer with a J-beta primer mix, a second PCR ran for roughly 7 to 12 cycles. From the 5' RACE reads, TCRdb called clonotypes with MiXCR, one entry per CDR3 protein. In the table there are approximately 830,000 distinct CDR3 sequences, 60% to 80% of which are singletons. The source material was blood. The receptors stem from a man between 25 and 39 years old in good health.

The CDR3 bases are TGTGCCAGCAGTTACTCGACTCCAGGGATCTATAATTCACCCCTCCACTTT. Residues: CASSYSTPGIYNSPLHF. The chain recombines TRBV6-6 with TRBJ1-6; TRBD1 is a possible D gene (5 bases). This CDR3 has 17 residues. Germline CDR1 reads MNHNY; CDR2 reads SVGAGI (reference sequence). Deletions cut 0 bases from V and 3 bases from J, with 12 bases between.

This clonotype occurred once. V gene TRBV20-1 combines with J gene TRBJ2-3, with no clear D. The CDR3 is 15 residues long. Looked up from germline, CDR1 is DFQATT and CDR2 is SNEGSKA (reference sequence). The V gene lost 5 bases and the J gene lost 0 bases, with 15 bases spanning the gap. The CDR3 nucleotides are TGCAGTGCTTCCAAAGACTCCCCGAGCACAGATACGCAGTATTTT. Encoded protein: CSASKDSPSTDTQYF.

This sequence joins TRBV29-1 and TRBJ1-2, with 7 bases lining up with TRBD1. The trim removed 4 bases at V and 12 bases at J, leaving 14 bases unmatched. Germline CDR1 and CDR2: SQVTM and ANQGSEA. This CDR3 spans 13 amino acids. CDR3 loop: CSVVQGGNPQDTF. For the CDR3, the DNA is TGCAGCGTTGTCCAGGGGGGGAACCCGCAGGACACCTTC. Full variable domain (outside the CDR3, taken from reference TRBV29-1 and TRBJ1-2): SAVISQKPSRDICQRGTSLTIQCQVDSQVTMMFWYRQQPGQSLTLIATANQGSEATYESGFVIDKFPISRPNLTFSTLTVSNMSPEDSSIYLCSVVQGGNPQDTFGSGTRLTVV.

V and J are TRBV15 and TRBJ2-7; 11 nucleotides agree with TRBD2. CDR1 is LNHNV, CDR2 YYDKDF, per germline (reference sequence). The CDR3 consists of 16 residues. V trimming: 1 base; J trimming: 7 bases; junction bases outside the gene matches: 9. CDR3 in amino acids: CATSRASGGQYNEQYF. For the CDR3, the DNA is TGTGCCACCAGCAGAGCTAGCGGGGGGCAGTACAATGAGCAGTACTTC.

V usage is TRBV2 and J usage is TRBJ2-2, with 9 bases identical to TRBD2. Germline V CDR1 and CDR2: SNHLY, FYNNEI. Trimming cost V 5 bases and J 4 bases; bases outside gene matches: 5. This CDR3 contains 15 residues. The CDR3 DNA is TGTGCCAGCAGTCCGGGACTAGCAACCACCGGGGAGCTGTTTTTT. Amino acids: CASSPGLATTGELFF.

This sequence joins TRBV9 and TRBJ1-6, with D uncertain. The CDR3 is 15 residues long. From germline, CDR1 is SGDLS and CDR2 YYNGEE. Trimming removed 0 bases at V and 3 bases at J, with 7 bases between. CDR3 protein: CASSVGGFYNSPLHF. CDR3 sequence (DNA): TGTGCCAGCAGCGTAGGGGGATTCTATAATTCACCCCTCCACTTT. The variable domain in full, with the rest retrieved from reference TRBV9 and TRBJ1-6, is DSGVTQTPKHLITATGQRVTLRCSPRSGDLSVYWYQQSLDQGLQFLIQYYNGEERAKGNILERFSAQQFPDLHSELNLSSLELGDSALYFCASSVGGFYNSPLHFGNGTRLTVT.

This sequence joins TRBV6-6 and TRBJ2-3; maybe TRBD2 (5 bases). This CDR3 region has 13 residues. The V end lost 5 bases, the J end lost 3 bases, and 9 bases lay between the germline ends. The germline V gene has CDR1 MNHNY and CDR2 SVGAGI (reference sequence). The CDR3 spells CASSQLETDTQYF. The CDR3 nucleotides are TGTGCCAGCAGTCAACTAGAAACAGATACGCAGTATTTT.

This chain links TRBV11-1 with TRBJ2-7, with D possibly being TRBD1 (6 bases). The CDR3 extends over 15 amino acids. V gave up 1 base and J gave up 0 bases, with 10 bases separating them. The germline V gene has CDR1 SGHAT and CDR2 FQDESV (reference sequence). CDR3 bases: TGTGCCAGCAGCTTAGAGGGACATACCTCCTACGAGCAGTACTTC. Its protein product is CASSLEGHTSYEQYF.

The rearrangement links TRBV20-1 to TRBJ1-4; D call uncertain. V dropped 0 bases and J dropped 7 bases, with 12 bases sitting between them. In germline, CDR1 is DFQATT, CDR2 SNEGSKA (reference sequence). The CDR3 is made up of 14 amino acids. CDR3 region: CSARDGRAGEKLFF. For the CDR3, the DNA is TGCAGTGCTAGAGATGGGAGGGCTGGTGAAAAACTGTTTTTT.

In this sample, this clonotype turned up a few times. The rearrangement joins TRBV11-2 to TRBJ1-6, with D perhaps TRBD1 (6 bases). CDR1 and CDR2 (germline): SGHAT, FQNNGV. The CDR3 extends over 17 amino acids. V was shortened by 5 bases and J by 9 bases, with 23 bases between the two germline ends. CDR3 DNA sequence: TGTGCCAGCAGCCCCTCGGGGGCCGGGGGACACCTTTCACCCCTCCACTTT. Protein: CASSPSGAGGHLSPLHF.

This chain connects TRBV27 to TRBJ1-2; maybe TRBD1 (6 bases). This CDR3 has 15 residues. V lost 4 bases and J 4 bases, leaving 16 bases between the germline ends. Per germline, CDR1 MNHEY and CDR2 SMNVEV (reference sequence). The CDR3 sequence is CASSSAGGQVYGYTF. DNA of the CDR3: TGTGCCAGCAGTTCCGCCGGGGGGCAGGTCTATGGCTACACCTTC.